This is a list of T cell receptor beta chains from one sample in a study of blood T cell repertoires in COVID-19. Profiling relied on immunoSEQ multiplex PCR, and the TCRdb table lists in-frame clones only, not all of them. The table records more than 100,000 clones, 78% of them present only once. Source material: peripheral blood. The receptors were gathered from a man between 65 and 85 years old with acute or convalescent COVID-19. Each CDR3 is given with its conserved first and last residue. D genes are given only for firm matches. Clone size, where shown, is once, few, many, or a class for clones that have expanded.

abundance: -; d_gene: TRBD2; j_gene: TRBJ2-3; v_gene: TRBV5-1; CDR3aa: CASSGRLAGGTDTQYF; CDR3nt: TGCGCCAGCAGCGGAAGACTAGCGGGGGGCACAGATACGCAGTATTTT
abundance: -; d_gene: TRBD2; j_gene: TRBJ2-5; v_gene: TRBV6-2/TRBV6-3; CDR3aa: CASSPGLAGGQETQYF; CDR3nt: TGTGCCAGCAGTCCGGGACTAGCGGGGGGCCAAGAGACCCAGTACTTC
abundance: -; d_gene: TRBD1; j_gene: TRBJ1-6; v_gene: TRBV7-9; CDR3aa: CASSSLGQGNSPLHF; CDR3nt: TGTGCCAGCAGCTCCCTAGGACAGGGGAATTCACCCCTCCACTTT
abundance: once; d_gene: TRBD2; j_gene: TRBJ2-7; v_gene: TRBV3-1/TRBV3-2; CDR3aa: CASSRSSGGGYEQYF; CDR3nt: TGTGCCAGCAGCCGGAGTAGCGGGGGTGGGTACGAGCAGTACTTC
abundance: -; d_gene: TRBD1; j_gene: TRBJ2-1; v_gene: TRBV11-3; CDR3aa: CASSPSGGKPHNEQFF; CDR3nt: TGTGCCAGCAGCCCGTCAGGGGGCAAACCGCACAATGAGCAGTTCTTC
abundance: few; d_gene: TRBD1; j_gene: TRBJ2-2; v_gene: TRBV6-5; CDR3aa: CASSPGTGFGELFF; CDR3nt: TGTGCCAGCAGTCCCGGGACAGGGTTTGGGGAGCTGTTTTTT
abundance: few; d_gene: TRBD1; j_gene: TRBJ1-3; v_gene: TRBV5-4; CDR3aa: CASSPNPGQGLISGNTIYF; CDR3nt: TGTGCCAGCAGCCCCAATCCGGGACAGGGGTTAATCTCTGGAAACACCATATATTTT
abundance: -; d_gene: TRBD1; j_gene: TRBJ1-1; v_gene: TRBV12-5; CDR3aa: CAGQEQNTEAFF; CDR3nt: TGTGCTGGACAGGAGCAGAACACTGAAGCTTTCTTT
abundance: -; d_gene: TRBD2; j_gene: TRBJ2-7; v_gene: TRBV6-5; CDR3aa: CASSPGGGRSYEQYF; CDR3nt: TGTGCCAGCAGTCCCGGCGGGGGGAGGTCCTACGAGCAGTACTTC
abundance: -; d_gene: -; j_gene: TRBJ2-2; v_gene: TRBV5-6; CDR3aa: CASSPRRVAGELFF; CDR3nt: TGTGCCAGCAGCCCGAGGAGGGTCGCCGGGGAGCTGTTTTTT
abundance: -; d_gene: -; j_gene: TRBJ1-1; v_gene: TRBV5-1; CDR3aa: CASRRDSHTEAFF; CDR3nt: TGCGCCAGCAGACGCGACAGTCACACTGAAGCTTTCTTT
abundance: once; d_gene: -; j_gene: TRBJ2-6; v_gene: TRBV5-1; CDR3aa: CASSLTGQSGANVLTF; CDR3nt: TGCGCCAGCAGCTTAACCGGACAATCTGGGGCCAACGTCCTGACTTTC
abundance: few; d_gene: -; j_gene: TRBJ1-2; v_gene: TRBV7-9; CDR3aa: CASSTYGESNYGYTF; CDR3nt: TGTGCCAGCAGTACCTATGGTGAATCTAACTATGGCTACACCTTC
abundance: -; d_gene: TRBD2; j_gene: TRBJ2-3; v_gene: TRBV9; CDR3aa: CASSVGLAVTDTQYF; CDR3nt: TGTGCCAGCAGCGTAGGACTAGCGGTCACAGATACGCAGTATTTT
abundance: -; d_gene: TRBD1; j_gene: TRBJ1-2; v_gene: TRBV5-1; CDR3aa: CASSWDSKYGYTF; CDR3nt: TGCGCCAGCAGCTGGGACAGCAAGTATGGCTACACCTTC
abundance: -; d_gene: TRBD2; j_gene: TRBJ2-1; v_gene: TRBV19; CDR3aa: CASSFLAGGGDEQFF; CDR3nt: TGTGCCAGTAGTTTTCTAGCGGGGGGTGGGGATGAGCAGTTCTTC
abundance: -; d_gene: -; j_gene: TRBJ1-6; v_gene: TRBV5-6; CDR3aa: CASSLVQGYSPLHF; CDR3nt: TGTGCCAGCAGCTTGGTACAGGGATATTCACCCCTCCACTTT
abundance: -; d_gene: TRBD1; j_gene: TRBJ1-5; v_gene: TRBV19; CDR3aa: CASRIQTGAGIQPQHF; CDR3nt: TGTGCCAGTAGAATACAGACAGGGGCGGGAATTCAGCCCCAGCATTTT
abundance: -; d_gene: -; j_gene: TRBJ1-3; v_gene: TRBV4-1; CDR3aa: CASSLAPSPTGNTIYF; CDR3nt: TGCGCCAGCAGCCTAGCCCCCAGCCCAACTGGAAACACCATATATTTT
abundance: -; d_gene: -; j_gene: TRBJ2-4; v_gene: TRBV3-1/TRBV3-2; CDR3aa: CASSPPGLRGSIQYF; CDR3nt: TGTGCCAGCAGCCCCCCGGGCCTGAGGGGGAGCATTCAGTACTTC
abundance: -; d_gene: TRBD1; j_gene: TRBJ1-2; v_gene: TRBV5-8; CDR3aa: CASSLRRDRGGYTF; CDR3nt: TGTGCCAGCAGCTTGCGGCGGGACAGGGGGGGCTACACCTTC
abundance: -; d_gene: -; j_gene: TRBJ1-2; v_gene: TRBV20-1; CDR3aa: CSASPGTGAYGYTF; CDR3nt: TGCAGTGCTAGTCCCGGGACGGGAGCCTATGGCTACACCTTC
abundance: -; d_gene: -; j_gene: TRBJ2-3; v_gene: TRBV7-3; CDR3aa: CASSLTAGSAGTDTQYF; CDR3nt: TGTGCCAGCAGCTTAACGGCGGGGTCGGCGGGCACAGATACGCAGTATTTT
abundance: -; d_gene: -; j_gene: TRBJ2-7; v_gene: TRBV2; CDR3aa: CASREDRQYEQYF; CDR3nt: TGTGCCAGCCGCGAGGACAGACAGTACGAGCAGTACTTC
abundance: -; d_gene: -; j_gene: TRBJ1-6; v_gene: TRBV2; CDR3aa: CASSFQEGRNSPLHF; CDR3nt: TGTGCCAGCAGTTTTCAGGAGGGCCGGAATTCACCCCTCCACTTT
abundance: few; d_gene: TRBD1; j_gene: TRBJ1-1; v_gene: TRBV4-3; CDR3aa: CASSHSDRPNTEAFF; CDR3nt: TGCGCCAGCAGCCACTCGGACAGGCCGAACACTGAAGCTTTCTTT
abundance: -; d_gene: TRBD1; j_gene: TRBJ2-1; v_gene: TRBV11-3; CDR3aa: CASSSTRGIGYNEQFF; CDR3nt: TGTGCCAGCAGCTCTACCAGGGGGATCGGCTACAATGAGCAGTTCTTC
abundance: -; d_gene: TRBD1; j_gene: TRBJ1-1; v_gene: TRBV29-1; CDR3aa: CSVQQGRNTEAFF; CDR3nt: TGCAGCGTACAACAGGGGAGAAACACTGAAGCTTTCTTT
abundance: -; d_gene: -; j_gene: TRBJ2-7; v_gene: TRBV5-1; CDR3aa: CASSSGQGGEQYF; CDR3nt: TGCGCCAGCAGCTCCGGCCAGGGGGGCGAGCAGTACTTC
abundance: -; d_gene: TRBD2; j_gene: TRBJ2-7; v_gene: TRBV7-2; CDR3aa: CASREAGSGGLYEQYF; CDR3nt: TGTGCCAGCAGGGAAGCGGGTAGCGGGGGACTCTACGAGCAGTACTTC
abundance: -; d_gene: -; j_gene: TRBJ1-3; v_gene: TRBV7-6; CDR3aa: CASSLGVSGGSFSSGNTIYF; CDR3nt: TGTGCCAGCAGCTTAGGAGTAAGCGGCGGGAGTTTTTCCTCTGGAAACACCATATATTTT
abundance: -; d_gene: -; j_gene: TRBJ2-5; v_gene: TRBV29-1; CDR3aa: CSVVQGPETQYF; CDR3nt: TGCAGCGTTGTACAGGGACCAGAGACCCAGTACTTC
abundance: -; d_gene: TRBD2; j_gene: TRBJ2-5; v_gene: TRBV7-2; CDR3aa: CASSWRGEQETQYF; CDR3nt: TGTGCCAGCAGCTGGCGGGGGGAACAAGAGACCCAGTACTTC
abundance: -; d_gene: -; j_gene: TRBJ2-2; v_gene: TRBV6-5; CDR3aa: CASSYWTRNTGELFF; CDR3nt: TGTGCCAGCAGTTACTGGACACGTAACACCGGGGAGCTGTTTTTT
abundance: -; d_gene: TRBD1; j_gene: TRBJ1-6; v_gene: TRBV6-2/TRBV6-3; CDR3aa: CASSYRDSLSPLHF; CDR3nt: TGTGCCAGCAGTTACCGGGACAGCTTATCACCCCTCCACTTT
abundance: few; d_gene: -; j_gene: TRBJ2-5; v_gene: TRBV7-2; CDR3aa: CASSLAGSGQETQYF; CDR3nt: TGTGCCAGCAGCTTAGCCGGGTCGGGACAAGAGACCCAGTACTTC
abundance: -; d_gene: TRBD2; j_gene: TRBJ2-7; v_gene: TRBV27; CDR3aa: CASSSSTSPEQYF; CDR3nt: TGTGCCAGCAGTTCCTCGACTAGCCCCGAGCAGTACTTC
abundance: few; d_gene: -; j_gene: TRBJ2-2; v_gene: TRBV7-9; CDR3aa: CASSLRDAAVTGELFF; CDR3nt: TGTGCCAGCAGCTTGCGGGACGCAGCCGTCACCGGGGAGCTGTTTTTT
abundance: -; d_gene: -; j_gene: TRBJ2-5; v_gene: TRBV18; CDR3aa: CASSPSIVRETQYF; CDR3nt: TGTGCCAGCTCACCATCGATAGTTCGAGAGACCCAGTACTTC
abundance: -; d_gene: TRBD2; j_gene: TRBJ2-3; v_gene: TRBV6-5; CDR3aa: CASSTPSGGTDTQYF; CDR3nt: TGTGCCAGCAGTACCCCTAGCGGGGGCACAGATACGCAGTATTTT
abundance: -; d_gene: TRBD1; j_gene: TRBJ1-2; v_gene: TRBV7-8; CDR3aa: CASSLSLRTGGWGYTF; CDR3nt: TGTGCCAGCAGCTTATCTCTCCGAACAGGGGGATGGGGCTACACCTTC
abundance: once; d_gene: TRBD1; j_gene: TRBJ2-7; v_gene: TRBV10-1; CDR3aa: CASNQSIRDRRTTYEQYF; CDR3nt: TGCGCCAGCAACCAATCTATCCGGGACAGAAGGACAACCTACGAGCAGTACTTC
abundance: -; d_gene: -; j_gene: TRBJ1-3; v_gene: TRBV15; CDR3aa: CATSRDFMSGNTIYF; CDR3nt: TGTGCCACCAGCAGAGATTTCATGTCTGGAAACACCATATATTTT
abundance: once; d_gene: -; j_gene: TRBJ1-1; v_gene: TRBV29-1; CDR3aa: CSVVRVENTEAFF; CDR3nt: TGCAGCGTCGTCCGGGTGGAGAACACTGAAGCTTTCTTT
abundance: -; d_gene: TRBD1; j_gene: TRBJ1-2; v_gene: TRBV7-9; CDR3aa: CASTPVGTVYGYTF; CDR3nt: TGTGCCAGCACCCCAGTTGGGACAGTCTATGGCTACACCTTC
abundance: -; d_gene: -; j_gene: TRBJ1-2; v_gene: TRBV6-5; CDR3aa: CASSYWQGTYGYTF; CDR3nt: TGTGCCAGCAGTTACTGGCAGGGGACCTATGGCTACACCTTC
abundance: -; d_gene: TRBD2; j_gene: TRBJ2-5; v_gene: TRBV11-3; CDR3aa: CASSPGLAGAQETQYF; CDR3nt: TGTGCCAGCAGCCCGGGACTAGCGGGGGCCCAAGAGACCCAGTACTTC
abundance: few; d_gene: TRBD1; j_gene: TRBJ1-2; v_gene: TRBV10-3; CDR3aa: CANRGGYGYTF; CDR3nt: TGTGCCAACAGGGGAGGCTATGGCTACACCTTC
abundance: -; d_gene: -; j_gene: TRBJ1-5; v_gene: TRBV25-1; CDR3aa: CASSPLGVNQPQHF; CDR3nt: TGTGCCAGCAGCCCACTCGGGGTCAATCAGCCCCAGCATTTT